The 21 T cell receptor beta chains listed next were all sequenced from one sample in a study of CD8 T cells in Susac syndrome. The RNA, about 0.5 to 1 ug, was put through reverse transcription using random hexamers. In TCRdb, the immunoSEQ multiplex PCR reads were re-called with MiXCR into one record per CDR3 protein. The sample includes about 80,000 distinct CDR3 sequences, about 94% of them seen just once. Specimen: CD8+ T cells from PBMCs. The receptor source for this set is a human donor with Susac syndrome.

The genes are TRBV4-1 and TRBJ2-3; D unresolved. The CDR3 is 17 amino acids. The germline V gene encodes CDR1 MGHRA and CDR2 YSYEKL. With 2 bases removed from V and 2 bases from J, the gap between germline ends came to 17 bases. CDR3 sequence reads: CASSQSGHTSVTDTQYF. CDR3 sequence (DNA): TGCGCCAGCAGCCAAAGTGGGCATACGTCGGTCACAGATACGCAGTATTTT.

This chain connects TRBV19 to TRBJ1-1; a weak D match, TRBD1 (5 bases). The CDR3 has 14 amino acids. Between the trimmed V and J ends, which lost 3 bases and 8 bases, there was a span of 16 bases. Looked up from germline, CDR1 is LNHDA and CDR2 is SQIVND (reference sequence). As DNA, the CDR3 is TGTGCCAGTAGTATCGGGCTCCGGGACCAAGAAGCTTTCTTT. Its translation: CASSIGLRDQEAFF.

The V and J genes are TRBV29-1 and TRBJ2-3; 9 positions match TRBD1. Germline CDR1 reads SQVTM; CDR2 reads ANQGSEA. The CDR3 is 14 amino acids. The J segment lost 4 bases and the V segment lost 6 bases, leaving 8 bases of the junction unmatched. CDR3 sequence reads: CSVQRDREADTQYF. DNA of the CDR3: TGCAGCGTCCAGAGGGACAGGGAGGCAGATACGCAGTATTTT.

J is TRBJ2-7 and V is TRBV30; D remains ambiguous. The CDR3 loop spans 11 amino acids. V lost 0 bases and J lost 5, with 5 bases in between. Germline CDR1 GTSNPN, CDR2 SVGIG (reference sequence). CDR3 bases: TGTGCCTGGAGTGTAAAAAACGAGCAGTACTTC. This encodes CAWSVKNEQYF.

V usage is TRBV29-1 and J usage is TRBJ2-3, with no clear D. The V end lost 2 bases, the J end lost 0 bases, and 6 bases lay between the germline ends. Germline CDR1 reads SQVTM; CDR2 reads ANQGSEA. The CDR3 totals 13 residues. Here the CDR3 reads CSVEFGSTDTQYF. The CDR3 DNA is TGCAGCGTTGAATTTGGAAGCACAGATACGCAGTATTTT.

The V and J genes are TRBV28 and TRBJ1-1; D gene ambiguous. The CDR3 consists of 10 residues. Trimming pared 2 bases from V and 5 bases from J, leaving 0 bases between. Germline V CDR1 and CDR2: MDHEN, SYDVKM. This CDR3 reads CASSLTEAFF. Here the CDR3 DNA reads TGTGCCAGCAGTTTAACTGAAGCTTTCTTT.

This chain connects TRBV2 to TRBJ1-1; a weak D match, TRBD1 (6 bases). The CDR3 contains 15 residues. With 11 bases removed from V and 4 bases from J, the gap between germline ends came to 23 bases. CDR1 SNHLY and CDR2 FYNNEI come from the germline V gene. CDR3 in DNA: TGTGCCTCAACGAACAGGGACTCCCTTATCACTGAAGCTTTCTTT. Protein product: CASTNRDSLITEAFF.

The V call is TRBV7-9, the J call TRBJ2-7; either TRBD1 or TRBD2 may fit D (6 bases each). The CDR3 runs 15 residues. The germline V and J ends were trimmed by 10 bases and 3 bases, with 22 bases remaining between them. From germline, CDR1 is SEHNR and CDR2 FQNEAQ (reference sequence). DNA for the CDR3: TGTGCCATAATCCTCACCGGGGGACAAATCTACGAGCAGTACTTC. This sequence encodes CAIILTGGQIYEQYF.

The CDR3 region has the DNA TGTGCCAGCAGCTTGGCCATCGGGGGAGCTTCCGAGCAGTACTTC. It specifies CASSLAIGGASEQYF. The chain combines TRBV5-4 with TRBJ2-7, with a weak D call TRBD2 (6 bases). Trimming stripped 0 bases from V and 6 bases from J, with 16 bases between. CDR1 is SGHNT, CDR2 YYREEE, per germline (reference sequence). This CDR3 has 15 amino acids.

The rearrangement links TRBV4-1 to TRBJ2-5; D is uncertain. This CDR3 spans 13 amino acids. The germline V gene has CDR1 MGHRA and CDR2 YSYEKL. Trimming shortened V by 0 bases and J by 3 bases, and 5 bases separated the two germline ends. The CDR3, as DNA: TGCGCCAGCAGCCAAGATCAGGAAGAGACCCAGTACTTC. This encodes CASSQDQEETQYF.

The rearrangement joins TRBV7-9 to TRBJ2-7; TRBD2 matches at 9 bases. The V segment lost 5 bases and the J segment 2 bases; nucleotides outside the gene matches: 10. The CDR3 is 16 residues long. Germline V lookup: CDR1 SEHNR, CDR2 FQNEAQ (reference sequence). As DNA, the CDR3 is TGTGCCAGCAGCATAGACGGCGGGAGGGCCCCCTACGAGCAGTACTTC. Translated, it gives CASSIDGGRAPYEQYF.

V and J are TRBV2 and TRBJ2-2, with 12 bases matching TRBD2. V trimming: 3 bases; J trimming: 7 bases; junction bases outside the gene matches: 9. Per the germline V gene, CDR1 is SNHLY and CDR2 is FYNNEI. The CDR3 extends over 17 amino acids. Here the CDR3 DNA reads TGTGCCAGCAGTGACCCAACTAGCGGGGGGCCCGGCGGGGAGCTGTTTTTT. It codes for CASSDPTSGGPGGELFF.

This chain links TRBV7-9 with TRBJ2-7; 8 nucleotides agree with TRBD1. J gave up 3 bases and V 5 bases, and 9 bases lay outside the gene matches. Germline CDR1 is SEHNR and CDR2 is FQNEAQ (reference sequence). There are 15 residues in the CDR3. The CDR3 loop reads CASSPGTGAIYEQYF. The CDR3 DNA reads as TGTGCCAGCAGCCCAGGGACAGGTGCCATCTACGAGCAGTACTTC.

This sequence joins TRBV14 and TRBJ1-1; a weak D match, TRBD1 (5 bases). In germline, CDR1 is SGHDN, CDR2 FVKESK. CDR3 size: 15 residues. The ends were cut back, 2 bases at V and 7 bases at J, with 17 bases in the middle. CDR3 loop: CASSQYRTGGREAFF. The CDR3 bases are TGTGCCAGCAGCCAATACCGAACCGGGGGACGTGAAGCTTTCTTT.

The chain carries TRBV4-3 and TRBJ2-7; 7 bases fit TRBD2. Germline V gene lookup returns CDR1 LGHNA and CDR2 YSLEER. Germline trimming cut 0 bases from V and 4 bases from J; bases unmatched to any gene: 6. The CDR3 runs 15 residues. CDR3 in DNA: TGCGCCAGCAGCCAAGAGCTAGCGGAATCTTACGAGCAGTACTTC. It encodes CASSQELAESYEQYF.

The chain couples TRBV5-1 to TRBJ2-5; D is unclear. Germline V lookup: CDR1 SGHRS, CDR2 YFSETQ. This CDR3 has 12 amino acids. V lost 3 bases and J lost 1, with 4 bases in between. DNA of the CDR3: TGCGCCAGCAGCTGGACCCAAGAGACCCAGTACTTC. Translation gives CASSWTQETQYF.

This clonotype was counted a single time. The chain carries TRBV5-4 and TRBJ1-1; D gene ambiguous. Trimming took off 0 bases at V and 1 base at J, with 10 bases between the two ends. The CDR3 is made up of 15 amino acids. The germline V gene has CDR1 SGHNT and CDR2 YYREEE (reference sequence). The CDR3 DNA is TGTGCCAGCAGCTTGGACGGGTTCCGGAACACTGAAGCTTTCTTT. This translates into CASSLDGFRNTEAFF.

The chain employs TRBV11-1 and TRBJ1-2; D is perhaps TRBD1 (6 bases). There are 21 residues in the CDR3. Germline V gives CDR1 SGHAT, CDR2 FQDESV (reference sequence). V lost 2 bases to trimming and J lost 4 bases, with 32 bases between them. CDR3 in DNA: TGTGCCAGCAGCTTATGGAATGGCGGTTCGGGGGACACCCAAGACGGCTATGGCTACACCTTC. It codes for CASSLWNGGSGDTQDGYGYTF.

This chain connects TRBV7-9 to TRBJ2-7, with D maybe TRBD2 (6 bases). Germline loops: CDR1 SEHNR, CDR2 FQNEAQ (reference sequence). The germline V and J ends were trimmed by 1 base and 5 bases, with 12 bases remaining between them. This CDR3 has 14 amino acids. The CDR3 nucleotides are TGTGCCAGCAGCTTAGTCCCCAGGGAGGACGAGCAGTACTTC. Its translation is CASSLVPREDEQYF.

In the case of this clonotype: The junction departs from the called germline gene at one end, perhaps through a read error. V gene TRBV7-9 combines with J gene TRBJ2-1, with 12 bases aligning to TRBD2. Germline V gives CDR1 SEHNR, CDR2 FQNEAQ (reference sequence). The CDR3 contains 13 residues. The CDR3 loop reads CARGDGTSGPLYF. The CDR3 DNA follows: TGTGCTCGAGGGGACGGGACTAGCGGGCCTTTGTACTTC.

The chain recombines TRBV30 with TRBJ1-3; D gene ambiguous. Germline V gene data show CDR1 as GTSNPN and CDR2 as SVGIG (reference sequence). V was clipped by 5 bases and J by 3 bases, with 11 bases between them. This CDR3 comprises 13 residues. Here the CDR3 DNA reads TGTGCCTGGGCAGCGGGCAATGGAAACACCATATATTTT. Protein: CAWAAGNGNTIYF.